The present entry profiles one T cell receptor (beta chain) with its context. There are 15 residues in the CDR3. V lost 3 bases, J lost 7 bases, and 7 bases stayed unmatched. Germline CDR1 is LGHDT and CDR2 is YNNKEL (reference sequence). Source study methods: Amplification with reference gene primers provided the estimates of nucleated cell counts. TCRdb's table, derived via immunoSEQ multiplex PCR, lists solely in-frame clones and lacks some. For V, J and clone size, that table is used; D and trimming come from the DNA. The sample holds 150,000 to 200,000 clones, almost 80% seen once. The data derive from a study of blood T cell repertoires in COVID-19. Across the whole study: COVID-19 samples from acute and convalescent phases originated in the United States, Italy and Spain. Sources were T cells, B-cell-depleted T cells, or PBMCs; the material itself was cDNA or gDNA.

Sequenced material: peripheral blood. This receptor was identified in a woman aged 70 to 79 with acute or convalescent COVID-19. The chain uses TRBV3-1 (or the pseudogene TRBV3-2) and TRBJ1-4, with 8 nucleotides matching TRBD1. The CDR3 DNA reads TGTGCCAGCAGCCACACAGGGGGGGCAGGTGAAAAACTGTTTTTT. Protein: CASSHTGGAGEKLFF.